This entry concerns a single T cell receptor beta chain. This sample was taken from a study of blood T cell repertoires in COVID-19. Study as a whole: The samples span acute and convalescent COVID-19 from the United States, Italy and Spain.

The V gene's germline CDR1 is MNHEY and CDR2 SMNVEV (reference sequence). V lost 7 bases to trimming and J lost 4 bases; unmatched junction nucleotides: 8. The CDR3 totals 14 residues. Recovered Cohort 3 donors showed two negative PCRs, clearance, or symptom resolution. Per the original methods: Amplification with reference gene primers provided the estimates of nucleated cell counts. The repertoire was sequenced with immunoSEQ multiplex PCR; TCRdb's copy has only in-frame clones and lacks some. V and J calls and clone size follow that table, whereas D and trimming were derived from the DNA. The sample gives approximately 350,000 clones, approximately 92% of which show up once; 0.9% to 1.1% is in the top ten.

Sequencing was performed on PBMCs or T cells enriched from blood (not recorded which). The chain uses TRBV27 and TRBJ1-1, with TRBD1 matching 8 bases. The sequence derives from a man aged 18 to 29 who had recovered from COVID-19. CDR3 in DNA: TGTGCCAGCACCAGGCAGGGGGCAGCCACTGAAGCTTTCTTT. Translation gives CASTRQGAATEAFF.